The 29 T cell receptor beta chains given below trace back to one sample, sequenced in a study of blood T cell repertoires in COVID-19. Sequencing was performed with immunoSEQ multiplex PCR; in TCRdb, only in-frame clones are kept and a portion is missing. The repertoire holds 200,000 to 300,000 clones, about 85% seen once, with approximately 4% in the top ten. Sample: peripheral blood. The receptors were gathered from a man aged 60 to 75 with acute or convalescent COVID-19.

This clone appeared a few times. The genes are TRBV30 and TRBJ1-3; a possible D gene is TRBD1 (5 bases). Germline V gene lookup returns CDR1 GTSNPN and CDR2 SVGIG (reference sequence). The CDR3 covers 14 residues. Trimming took 3 bases from V and 4 from J, leaving 13 bases between them. This CDR3 is CAWRMDKIGNTIYF. The CDR3 nucleotides are TGTGCCTGGAGGATGGACAAGATAGGAAACACCATATATTTT. Complete variable domain (other parts from reference TRBV30 and TRBJ1-3): SQTIHQWPATLVQPVGSPLSLECTVEGTSNPNLYWYRQAAGRGLQLLFYSVGIGQISSEVPQNLSASRPQDRQFILSSKKLLLSDSGFYLCAWRMDKIGNTIYFGEGSWLTVV.

V usage is TRBV19 and J usage is TRBJ2-5; TRBD1 might be the D (6 bases). The germline V and J ends were trimmed by 4 bases and 3 bases, with 9 bases remaining between them. CDR1 is LNHDA and CDR2 is SQIVND in the germline V gene (reference sequence). The CDR3 covers 13 residues. As DNA, the CDR3 is TGTGCCAGTAGTAAAAACAGGGAAGAGACCCAGTACTTC. As protein: CASSKNREETQYF.

The chain uses TRBV28 and TRBJ2-1; 7 nucleotides line up with TRBD2. V trimming: 3 bases; J trimming: 7 bases; junction bases outside the gene matches: 3. The length of the CDR3 is 13 residues. CDR1 MDHEN and CDR2 SYDVKM come from the germline V gene. The CDR3 here is CASSLTSINEQFF. CDR3 DNA: TGTGCCAGCAGTTTGACTAGCATAAATGAGCAGTTCTTC.

This rearrangement joins TRBV9 to TRBJ1-4, with 10 bases aligning to TRBD1. The CDR3 length is 17 residues. Trimming at V came to 2 bases and at J to 4 bases, leaving 8 bases not matched to a gene. Germline loops: CDR1 SGDLS, CDR2 YYNGEE. Here the CDR3 reads CASSVGIGDRGNEKLFF. CDR3 coding DNA: TGTGCCAGCAGCGTTGGAATAGGGGACAGGGGTAATGAAAAACTGTTTTTT.

This clone was found a few times. The chain joins TRBV7-8 to TRBJ1-2; the D gene is possibly TRBD1 (6 bases). V was clipped by 5 bases and J by 4 bases, with 14 bases between them. Germline loops: CDR1 SGHVS, CDR2 FQNEAQ. This CDR3 has 14 amino acids. The CDR3 DNA reads TGTGCCAGCAGCACCCCCGGGACAACCTATGGCTACACCTTC. It codes for CASSTPGTTYGYTF. Using reference TRBV7-8 and TRBJ1-2 for the parts outside the CDR3, the full variable domain is GAGVSQSPRYKVAKRGQDVALRCDPISGHVSLFWYQQALGQGPEFLTYFQNEAQLDKSGLPSDRFFAERPEGSVSTLKIQRTQQEDSAVYLCASSTPGTTYGYTFGSGTRLTVV.

The chain joins TRBV18 to TRBJ2-7; D may be TRBD2 (5 bases). This CDR3 is 16 amino acids long. The V end was cut by 3 bases, the J end by 3 bases, with 18 bases between. CDR1 KGHSH and CDR2 LQKENI come from the germline V gene. The CDR3 DNA follows: TGTGCCAGCTCACCGATTCCCTGGACTCCCAGCTACGAGCAGTACTTC. It is translated as CASSPIPWTPSYEQYF.

About this clone itself: Additional DNA sequences in this sample encode the identical CDR3. The chain is built from TRBV11-2 and TRBJ2-1, with 8 bases fitting TRBD2. Germline CDR1 is SGHAT and CDR2 is FQNNGV. This CDR3 is built from 15 residues. J lost 4 bases, V lost 0 bases, and 2 bases had no gene match. CDR3 protein: CASSLEAGEYNEQFF. CDR3 sequence (DNA): TGTGCCAGCAGCTTAGAAGCGGGAGAATACAATGAGCAGTTCTTC.

The J gene is TRBJ1-4, the V gene TRBV3-1 (or the pseudogene TRBV3-2); 8 bases align to TRBD1. The trim removed 3 bases at V and 7 bases at J, leaving 7 bases unmatched. CDR3 length: 15 residues. CDR1 is LGHDT, CDR2 YNNKEL, per germline (reference sequence). Here the CDR3 DNA reads TGTGCCAGCAGCCAGCCCGGGACAGGCGGTGAAAAACTGTTTTTT. This translates into CASSQPGTGGEKLFF.

The chain couples TRBV5-8 to TRBJ1-2, with a weak D call TRBD1 (5 bases). CDR1 SGHTS and CDR2 YDEGEE come from the germline V gene. CDR3 length: 15 amino acids. V lost 0 bases, J lost 7 bases, and 16 bases lay in between. The DNA for the CDR3 is TGTGCCAGCAGCTTGGGGCAGGGCGCGGCTGGTGGCTACACCTTC. As protein: CASSLGQGAAGGYTF.

The CDR3 spells CASSPNTGTSGNDEQFF. In DNA form, the CDR3 reads TGTGCCAGCTCACCTAACACCGGGACTAGCGGGAATGATGAGCAGTTCTTC. The chain combines TRBV18 with TRBJ2-1, with 13 bases matching TRBD2. J lost 8 bases, V lost 3 bases, and 10 bases had no gene match. Per the germline V gene, CDR1 is KGHSH and CDR2 is LQKENI. The CDR3 covers 17 residues. Drawing the rest from reference TRBV18 and TRBJ2-1, the complete variable domain is NAGVMQNPRHLVRRRGQEARLRCSPMKGHSHVYWYRQLPEEGLKFMVYLQKENIIDESGMPKERFSAEFPKEGPSILRIQQVVRGDSAAYFCASSPNTGTSGNDEQFFGPGTRLTVL.

This clone was seen just once. This chain uses TRBV6-2 or TRBV6-3 with TRBJ2-1; TRBD2 aligns across 7 bases. CDR3 length: 18 amino acids. Germline V lookup: CDR1 MNHEY, CDR2 SVGEGT. V was pared by 2 bases and J by 0 bases, with 10 bases of the junction left unmatched. The CDR3 sequence is CASSYPGLAGLSYNEQFF. Here the CDR3 DNA reads TGTGCCAGCAGTTACCCCGGTTTAGCGGGCCTCTCCTACAATGAGCAGTTCTTC.

This rearrangement joins TRBV7-8 to TRBJ2-7, with 10 bases matching TRBD2. Germline V gives CDR1 SGHVS, CDR2 FQNEAQ. V gave up 4 bases and J gave up 3 bases; unmatched junction bases: 3. This CDR3 contains 14 residues. This CDR3 reads CASSYWTSGYEQYF. The CDR3 DNA reads as TGTGCCAGCAGCTACTGGACTAGCGGCTACGAGCAGTACTTC.

A remark on this clone: The sample contains more than one DNA sequence encoding this CDR3. The rearrangement joins TRBV7-3 to TRBJ2-3; 10 nucleotides agree with TRBD2. CDR1 is SGHTA, CDR2 FQGTGA, per germline. The CDR3 is made up of 15 amino acids. V shed 6 bases, J shed 1 base, and the junction held 4 bases outside the gene matches. CDR3 nucleotides: TGTGCCAGCAGTCTCGGGACTAGCGGCACAGATACGCAGTATTTT. This codes for CASSLGTSGTDTQYF.

DNA of the CDR3: TGTGCCAGCAGTGGGACAGGGAAAAGTGGGACTAATGAAAAACTGTTTTTT. Translated: CASSGTGKSGTNEKLFF. The rearrangement links TRBV6-1 to TRBJ1-4; 8 bases are shared with TRBD1. J was trimmed by 2 bases and V by 4 bases; bases with no gene match: 9. CDR3 length: 17 residues. Looked up from germline, CDR1 is MNHNS and CDR2 is SASEGT.

The V call is TRBV5-6, the J call TRBJ1-1; 7 nucleotides agree with TRBD1. The V and J ends lost 6 bases and 2 bases, in that order; junction bases with no gene match: 7. The CDR3 length is 14 residues. Per the germline V gene, CDR1 is SGHDT and CDR2 is YYEEEE. In nucleotides, the CDR3 is TGTGCCAGCATCGTTCAGGGGGTCAACACTGAAGCTTTCTTT. This codes for CASIVQGVNTEAFF.

This clone was found a few times. This chain connects TRBV7-9 to TRBJ1-2, with TRBD1 matching 8 bases. V shed 5 bases, J shed 4 bases, and the junction held 6 bases outside the gene matches. This CDR3 comprises 14 residues. The V gene's germline CDR1 is SEHNR and CDR2 FQNEAQ (reference sequence). Here the CDR3 DNA reads TGTGCCAGCAGCCCTCCCGGACAGGGCTATGGCTACACCTTC. It translates to CASSPPGQGYGYTF.

The count of this clone is one. The chain couples TRBV10-3 to TRBJ1-4; D is ambiguous. Germline CDR1 reads ENHRY; CDR2 reads SYGVKD. Trimming took 3 bases from V and 2 from J, leaving 7 bases between them. The CDR3 spans 14 residues. Here the CDR3 DNA reads TGTGCCATCAGTGAAGTGGCCACTAATGAAAAACTGTTTTTT. Protein sequence: CAISEVATNEKLFF.

This clone was found once. The J gene is TRBJ2-3, the V gene TRBV7-2; 14 bases are a match to TRBD2. The trim removed 5 bases at V and 6 bases at J, leaving 7 bases unmatched. There are 16 residues in the CDR3. The germline V gene encodes CDR1 SGHTA and CDR2 FQGNSA. This chain's CDR3 is CASSPGLAGGLDTQYF. DNA of the CDR3: TGTGCCAGCAGCCCAGGACTAGCGGGGGGACTTGATACGCAGTATTTT. The whole variable domain, remainder taken from reference TRBV7-2 and TRBJ2-3, is GAGVSQSPSNKVTEKGKDVELRCDPISGHTALYWYRQSLGQGLEFLIYFQGNSAPDKSGLPSDRFSAERTGGSVSTLTIQRTQQEDSAVYLCASSPGLAGGLDTQYFGPGTRLTVL.

The gene calls are TRBV14 and TRBJ2-2, with a possible D match to TRBD2 (5 bases). CDR1 and CDR2 (germline): SGHDN, FVKESK. V gave up 4 bases and J gave up 3 bases, with 9 bases separating them. The CDR3 consists of 14 residues. The CDR3 nucleotides are TGTGCCAGCAGCCGGAGAGGGTACACCGGGGAGCTGTTTTTT. Encoded protein: CASSRRGYTGELFF.

V and J are TRBV7-8 and TRBJ1-3; D gene unclear. V was pared by 2 bases and J by 4 bases, with 9 bases between. Germline V gene lookup returns CDR1 SGHVS and CDR2 FQNEAQ. This CDR3 has 14 residues. This CDR3 is CASSLILRGNTIYF. The CDR3, as DNA: TGTGCCAGCAGCTTAATTTTGCGAGGAAACACCATATATTTT.

The rearrangement uses TRBV6-2 or TRBV6-3 and TRBJ1-2; no definite D call. Germline values: CDR1 MNHEY, CDR2 SVGEGT. Trimming pared 2 bases from V and 0 bases from J, leaving 10 bases between. The CDR3 is made up of 15 amino acids. The CDR3 reads CASSYGGQANYGYTF. CDR3 in DNA: TGTGCCAGCAGTTACGGAGGGCAGGCTAACTATGGCTACACCTTC.

This clone came up a few times. As DNA, the CDR3 is TGTGCCACCAGTGACGGGGGGCCCAATGAGCAGTTCTTC. Encoded protein: CATSDGGPNEQFF. This chain links TRBV24-1 with TRBJ2-1; D might be TRBD2 (7 bases). CDR1 and CDR2 from the germline V gene are KGHDR and SFDVKD. CDR3 length: 13 residues. V lost 4 bases and J lost 6, with 9 bases in between.

This clone has just a few counts. V is TRBV7-9 and J is TRBJ1-1; tentative D call: TRBD1 (6 bases). The V gene's germline CDR1 is SEHNR and CDR2 FQNEAQ (reference sequence). The CDR3 has 16 residues. The V gene lost 3 bases and the J gene lost 4 bases, with 18 bases spanning the gap. CDR3 nucleotides: TGTGCCAGCAGCTTGAATGAGGCGGGGGCCGGCACTGAAGCTTTCTTT. It encodes CASSLNEAGAGTEAFF.

The chain employs TRBV29-1 and TRBJ1-5, with TRBD1 matching 8 bases. The CDR3 spans 14 residues. J lost 2 bases, V lost 4 bases, and 4 bases had no gene match. Germline lookup yields CDR1 SQVTM and CDR2 ANQGSEA. The CDR3 protein is CSVGGTGGNQPQHF. The CDR3 DNA reads TGCAGCGTTGGGGGGACAGGAGGCAATCAGCCCCAGCATTTT.

V and J are TRBV28 and TRBJ2-5; 9 positions agree with TRBD2. Germline-derived CDR1 and CDR2 are MDHEN and SYDVKM. The CDR3 is 14 residues long. Losses at the gene ends were 4 bases for V and 5 bases for J; bases not matched to a gene: 5. Here the CDR3 DNA reads TGTGCCAGCAGTTCCCAGCGGGAGGTTGAGACCCAGTACTTC. It is translated as CASSSQREVETQYF.

The rearrangement links TRBV28 to TRBJ2-7, with 10 positions matching TRBD1. The CDR3 covers 15 residues. Germline V lookup: CDR1 MDHEN, CDR2 SYDVKM. Trimming cost V 7 bases and J 0 bases; bases outside gene matches: 6. The CDR3 spells CASTRRTGGSYEQYF. The CDR3 DNA follows: TGTGCCAGCACTCGCAGGACAGGGGGCTCCTACGAGCAGTACTTC.

The V gene is TRBV6-6, the J gene TRBJ2-7; TRBD1 agrees at 11 bases. There are 14 residues in the CDR3. The junction had 3 bases not matched to a gene; V was cut back by 4 bases and J by 4 bases. Germline V gene lookup returns CDR1 MNHNY and CDR2 SVGAGI (reference sequence). CDR3 nucleotide sequence: TGTGCCAGCAGTTCAGGACAGGGGGCGTACGAGCAGTACTTC. Residues: CASSSGQGAYEQYF.

The CDR3 protein is CTRGTSGSPYIVPPTDTQYF. Written as DNA, the CDR3 is TGCACCAGAGGGACTAGCGGGAGCCCATATATCGTCCCCCCCACAGATACGCAGTATTTT. V and J are TRBV1 and TRBJ2-3; the DNA was not compared with TRBD2, the D call given in the table. TRBV1 constitutes a pseudogene. The CDR3 covers 20 residues.

The chain combines TRBV27 with TRBJ1-1; the match to TRBD1 covers 8 bases. The CDR3 sequence is 12 residues long. Germline V gives CDR1 MNHEY, CDR2 SMNVEV (reference sequence). The V and J ends lost 6 bases and 10 bases, in that order; junction bases with no gene match: 7. The CDR3, as DNA: TGTGCCAGCAGGACAGGGGATCGCGGAGCTTTCTTT. Amino acid sequence: CASRTGDRGAFF.